Listed here is a single T cell receptor beta chain. The antigen remains unidentified. These data belong to a study of lymphopenia after photon versus proton radiotherapy. V was clipped by 1 base and J by 5 bases, with 16 bases between them. Germline V gene sequence: CDR1 MGHRA, CDR2 YSYEKL. This CDR3 comprises 16 residues. Sequenced by immunoSEQ multiplex PCR; TCRdb stores in-frame clones only, minus some. The sample consists of 15,000 to 20,000 clones, approximately 91% of them appearing once. Study outcomes and limitations: Post-nadir diversity loss with photons came from oligoclonal expansion, particularly CD8+ Temra cells. Proton therapy kept repertoires fairly stable, unlike photons, which gained effector/memory cells.

This receptor was obtained from a man in his 70s with pancreatic cancer. The rearrangement joins TRBV4-1 to TRBJ2-3, with D possibly matching TRBD2 (5 bases). Source: peripheral blood, taken from a patient treated with proton-based radiotherapy. This chain's CDR3 is CASSQVLANWEDTQYF. The DNA of the CDR3 is TGCGCCAGCAGCCAAGTCCTAGCAAACTGGGAAGATACGCAGTATTTT.